This T cell receptor (beta chain) was documented in a study of radiotherapy plus CTLA-4 blockade in lung cancer. Study-level information: With approximately 33% of patients having disease control, objective responses were seen in about 17%.

Focal radiation plus CTLA-4 blockade with ipilimumab was administered to patients who had chemo-refractory metastatic non-small-cell lung cancer. Trimming left V 7 bases short and J 3 bases short, with 9 bases between. CDR1 and CDR2 from the germline V gene are MRHNA and SNTAGT. CDR3 length equals 12 residues. Overall study results and limits: Alongside interferon-beta, early blood T cell clone dynamics were reportedly the best predictor of response. Expansion of tumor-derived TCR clones was observed in blood after radiotherapy plus ipilimumab.

Measured with immunoSEQ multiplex PCR; TCRdb has only the in-frame clones, and not every one. This table has 80,000 to 100,000 clones, around 88% appearing once. Note on this clone: As yet, its antigen is unknown.

The receptor was isolated from a human donor with non-small cell lung cancer that progressed on radiotherapy plus ipilimumab. The gene calls are TRBV6-4 and TRBJ2-5; no firm D call. Sequencing was performed on peripheral blood, taken from a patient treated with radiotherapy plus ipilimumab. CDR3 in DNA: TGTGCCAGCAACAAGCCGAAAGAGACCCAGTACTTC. As protein: CASNKPKETQYF.